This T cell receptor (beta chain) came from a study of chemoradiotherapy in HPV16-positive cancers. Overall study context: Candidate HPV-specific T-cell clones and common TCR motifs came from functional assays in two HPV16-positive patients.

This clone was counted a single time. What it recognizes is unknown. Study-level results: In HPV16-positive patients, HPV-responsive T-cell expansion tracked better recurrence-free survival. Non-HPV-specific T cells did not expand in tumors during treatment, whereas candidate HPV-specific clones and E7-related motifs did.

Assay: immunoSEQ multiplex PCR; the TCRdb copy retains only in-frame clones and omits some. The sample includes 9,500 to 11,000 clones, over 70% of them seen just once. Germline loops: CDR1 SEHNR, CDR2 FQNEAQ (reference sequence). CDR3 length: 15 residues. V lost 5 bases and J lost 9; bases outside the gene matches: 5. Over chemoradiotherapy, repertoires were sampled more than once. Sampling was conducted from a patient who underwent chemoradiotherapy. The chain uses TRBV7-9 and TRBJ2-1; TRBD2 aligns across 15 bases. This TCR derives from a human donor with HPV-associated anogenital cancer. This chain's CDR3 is CASSHGTSGRTEQFF. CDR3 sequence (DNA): TGTGCCAGCAGCCACGGGACTAGCGGGAGGACTGAGCAGTTCTTC.